This passage covers 8 T cell receptor beta chains from one sample sequenced in a study of shared clonotypes between healthy human individuals. Sequencing was performed with immunoSEQ multiplex PCR; in TCRdb, only in-frame clones are kept and a portion is missing. This sample has 2 million to 2.5 million clones, with around 95% found just once. The sequencing sample was made of naive CD4+ T cells sorted from blood. As to subset: CD45RA+ positively selected. These receptors were obtained from a man between 18 and 29 years old in good health.

The gene calls are TRBV29-1 and TRBJ2-7; D is possibly TRBD2 (6 bases). Germline-derived CDR1 and CDR2 are SQVTM and ANQGSEA. The CDR3 runs to 14 residues. With 6 bases removed from V and 9 bases from J, the gap between germline ends came to 24 bases. Here the CDR3 DNA reads TGCAGCGTGGGGGAGGCAGGATTGTTAGGTGTGCAGTACTTC. This sequence encodes CSVGEAGLLGVQYF.

In the case of this clone: This sample also contains other DNA sequences that code for the same CDR3. The chain recombines TRBV6-5 with TRBJ1-2; 7 nucleotides match TRBD1. The CDR3 is 12 residues long. Losses at the gene ends were 5 bases for V and 4 bases for J; bases not matched to a gene: 1. Germline CDR1 MNHEY, CDR2 SVGAGI. DNA for the CDR3: TGTGCCAGCAGTAGGGACAGCTATGGCTACACCTTC. It yields the protein CASSRDSYGYTF.

This clone has just one count. The CDR3 sequence: CAWSVQLGNTIYF. The CDR3 DNA is TGTGCCTGGAGTGTACAGCTGGGAAACACCATATATTTT. The rearrangement uses TRBV30 and TRBJ1-3; D is undetermined. Germline values: CDR1 GTSNPN, CDR2 SVGIG (reference sequence). The length of the CDR3 is 13 residues. Trimming took off 0 bases at V and 4 bases at J, with 7 bases between the two ends.

The chain employs TRBV13 and TRBJ1-2; TRBD1 matches 8 bases. With V trimmed by 0 bases and J by 7 bases, 4 bases remained unmatched. CDR1 is PRHDT, CDR2 FYEKMQ, per germline (reference sequence). The CDR3 has 14 amino acids. CDR3 in amino acids: CASSLGQGAIGYTF. For the CDR3, the DNA is TGTGCCAGCAGCTTAGGCCAGGGGGCGATTGGCTACACCTTC.

The chain joins TRBV13 to TRBJ1-2; no firm D call. The germline V and J ends were trimmed by 2 bases and 2 bases, with 12 bases remaining between them. Germline values: CDR1 PRHDT, CDR2 FYEKMQ (reference sequence). CDR3 length: 15 amino acids. CDR3 in amino acids: CASSLYGWENYGYTF. DNA of the CDR3: TGTGCCAGCAGCTTATATGGCTGGGAAAACTATGGCTACACCTTC.

This chain links TRBV29-1 with TRBJ1-4, with 12 bases matching TRBD1. The ends lost 7 bases at V and 7 bases at J; junction bases unmatched: 13. The CDR3 has 16 residues. The germline gives CDR1 SQVTM, CDR2 ANQGSEA. The CDR3 bases are TGCAGCGCGTCCGGGACAGGGGGCGCCGGGGGTGAAAAACTGTTTTTT. Encoded protein: CSASGTGGAGGEKLFF.

Worth noting for this clone: Other nucleotide sequences in the sample specify the same CDR3. This chain uses TRBV28 with TRBJ1-5, with D perhaps TRBD1 (5 bases). This CDR3 has 15 residues. The germline CDR1 and CDR2 sequences are MDHEN and SYDVKM. V was shortened by 5 bases and J by 3 bases, with 14 bases between the two germline ends. The CDR3 loop reads CASSPRDRLNQPQHF. In DNA, the CDR3 is TGTGCCAGCAGTCCCCGTGACAGACTCAATCAGCCCCAGCATTTT.

With respect to this clone: This same CDR3 is encoded by further DNA sequences in the sample. This sequence joins TRBV30 and TRBJ2-5, with D unclear. The V end was cut by 3 bases, the J end by 5 bases, with 10 bases between. Germline CDR1 is GTSNPN and CDR2 is SVGIG (reference sequence). The CDR3 sequence is 12 residues long. The CDR3: CAWSPGGETQYF. In nucleotides, the CDR3 is TGTGCCTGGAGCCCGGGTGGTGAGACCCAGTACTTC.